These T cell receptor beta chains were read from a single sample in a study of blood T cell repertoires in COVID-19. Only in-frame clones appear in the TCRdb table, and some are missing; sequencing was by immunoSEQ multiplex PCR. The sample carries approximately 50,000 clones, around 85% recorded once. The sequenced sample consisted of peripheral blood. The receptors were sampled from a man aged 70-80 years with active COVID-19. The CDR3 runs from the conserved cysteine through the conserved F or W. A D gene is named only where the DNA matches it firmly. Some rows have no size entry. The others give once, few or many, or a class for an expanded clone.

clone_size	d_call	j_call	v_call	cdr3_nt	cdr3_aa
.	TRBD2	TRBJ2-1	TRBV7-9	TGTGCCAGCAGCCAATGGGTAGCGGGAGACAATGAGCAGTTCTTC	CASSQWVAGDNEQFF
.	TRBD2	TRBJ2-2	TRBV6-2/TRBV6-3	TGTGCCAGCAGCCCACTAGCGGTGAACACCGGGGAGCTGTTTTTT	CASSPLAVNTGELFF
.	.	TRBJ2-2	TRBV7-3	TGTGCCAGCCACGGGACGAACACCGGGGAGCTGTTTTTT	CASHGTNTGELFF
.	TRBD2	TRBJ2-1	TRBV5-6	TGTGCCAGCAGCTTGAGGCTAGCGGGACGGGAGCAGTTCTTC	CASSLRLAGREQFF
.	TRBD2	TRBJ2-1	TRBV11-2	TGTGCCAGCAGCCCTAATAGCGGGAGGGGCAATGAGCAGTTCTTC	CASSPNSGRGNEQFF
once	.	TRBJ2-1	TRBV11-2	TGTGCCAGCAGCGAGACAGGCGTATACAATGAGCAGTTCTTC	CASSETGVYNEQFF
medium-sized	.	TRBJ1-1	TRBV4-2	TGTGCCAGCAGCCAAGATATGGGGGGGGGCATGAACACTGAAGCTTTCTTT	CASSQDMGGGMNTEAFF
.	.	TRBJ2-7	TRBV7-9	TGTGCCAGCAGCTCCGGGACACTTTTTTACGAGCAGTACTTC	CASSSGTLFYEQYF
.	TRBD1	TRBJ1-1	TRBV19	TGTGCCAGTAGGTCCGGGACAGGGGGCATATACACTGAAGCTTTCTTT	CASRSGTGGIYTEAFF
.	TRBD2	TRBJ2-2	TRBV7-6	TGTGCCAGCAGCGTAATCCGGACTAGCGGGAGGGGCGCGGAGCTGTTTTTT	CASSVIRTSGRGAELFF
few	TRBD1	TRBJ2-7	TRBV4-3	TGCGCCAGCAGCCAGGGGACAGGGAGGTACGAGCAGTACTTC	CASSQGTGRYEQYF
.	TRBD2	TRBJ2-3	TRBV5-4	TGTGCCAGCAGCTTGGAGCTAGCGGGAGTTACAGATACGCAGTATTTT	CASSLELAGVTDTQYF
few	TRBD1	TRBJ2-5	TRBV7-2	TGTGCCAGCAGCTACCAGGGGACAGGGGGCGAAGAGACCCAGTACTTC	CASSYQGTGGEETQYF
.	.	TRBJ1-2	TRBV29-1	TGCAGCGTTGGGCAGGGTAACTATGGCTACACCTTC	CSVGQGNYGYTF
.	TRBD2	TRBJ2-5	TRBV11-2	TGTGCCAGCAGCTTAGATCTGGGGGGAGGGCCTTTGGAGACCCAGTACTTC	CASSLDLGGGPLETQYF
.	TRBD1	TRBJ2-7	TRBV28	TGTGCCAGCAGTTCCCCCGGGACAGGGTCAGTGGAGCAGTACTTC	CASSSPGTGSVEQYF
few	TRBD2	TRBJ2-1	TRBV7-3	TGTGCCAGCAGCCCCGCTAGCGGTAGAGGTTCCCCATTTCATGAGCAGTTCTTC	CASSPASGRGSPFHEQFF
.	.	TRBJ1-1	TRBV7-2	TGTGCCAGCAGCCCCTCGGTTGGCCGGGGGACTGAAGCTTTCTTT	CASSPSVGRGTEAFF
once	TRBD2	TRBJ2-1	TRBV27	TGTGCCAGCAGACTCGGGACTAATAATGAGCAGTTCTTC	CASRLGTNNEQFF
.	.	TRBJ1-5	TRBV7-2	TGTGCCAGCAGCTTAGACCACTCGAATCAGCCCCAGCATTTT	CASSLDHSNQPQHF
.	.	TRBJ1-1	TRBV7-8	TGTGCCAGCAGCTTAAGTCCCCAACAGGGATCCTTTCGGATGAACACTGAAGCTTTCTTT	CASSLSPQQGSFRMNTEAFF
.	TRBD1	TRBJ2-5	TRBV9	TGTGCCAGCAGCGTAGCAGGGGGCGAGACGGAGACCCAGTACTTC	CASSVAGGETETQYF
.	TRBD1	TRBJ2-2	TRBV5-4	TGTGCCAGCAGCTTAGGGACAGGAGACACCGGGGAGCTGTTTTTT	CASSLGTGDTGELFF
.	TRBD1	TRBJ1-1	TRBV9	TGTGCCAGCAGCGCAGGGGGCTTGAACACTGAAGCTTTCTTT	CASSAGGLNTEAFF